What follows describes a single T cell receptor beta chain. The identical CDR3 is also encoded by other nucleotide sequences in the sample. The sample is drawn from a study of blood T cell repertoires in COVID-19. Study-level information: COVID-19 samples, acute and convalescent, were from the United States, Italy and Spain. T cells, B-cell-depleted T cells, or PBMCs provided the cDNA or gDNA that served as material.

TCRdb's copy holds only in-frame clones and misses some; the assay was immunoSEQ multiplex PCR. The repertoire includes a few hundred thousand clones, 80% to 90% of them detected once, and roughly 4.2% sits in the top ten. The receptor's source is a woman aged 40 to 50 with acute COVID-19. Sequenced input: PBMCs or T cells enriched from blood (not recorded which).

The CDR3 region is CASSSGLSYEQYF. DNA of the CDR3: TGCGCCAGCAGCTCGGGACTATCCTACGAGCAGTACTTC. V gene TRBV5-1 combines with J gene TRBJ2-7; 7 bases agree with TRBD2. The CDR3 spans 13 residues. Germline CDR1 and CDR2: SGHRS and YFSETQ. V was clipped by 3 bases and J by 1 base; unmatched bases: 1.